The entry below describes one T cell receptor beta chain. Its antigen is unidentified. Trimming took 0 bases from V and 7 from J, leaving 12 bases between them. In germline, CDR1 is DFQATT, CDR2 SNEGSKA (reference sequence). There are 13 residues in the CDR3. Cells stained for CD3, CD4, CD8, CD45RA, CD27 and viability were sorted into four CD45RA/CD27 subsets. This entry comes from a study of naive and memory T cell subsets. Notes on the study in general: Possibly reflecting memory cells re-expressing CD45RA, a few larger clonotypes occurred in naive repertoires, especially CD8.

Two oligonucleotides, mixed equimolar, formed the beta constant-region primer covering TRBC1 and TRBC2. Nested alpha and beta constant-region primers with the SP2 primer drove four PCR rounds on ligated cDNA. Ligation attached a single-stranded oligonucleotide with a 12-nucleotide UMI and the SP2 primer to the cDNA 3' end. TCRdb used MiXCR to reprocess the UMI-ligation and nested PCR reads, holding one entry per CDR3 protein. The sample records around 140,000 distinct CDR3 sequences, roughly 20% being singletons. The clonotype comes from a human donor in good health. The chain recombines TRBV20-1 with TRBJ1-2; D may be TRBD1 (5 bases). The material sequenced was naive CD4+ T cells from blood. CDR3 nucleotide sequence: TGCAGTGCTAGAGATCAGAGGGGCGGTGGCTACACCTTC. Protein product: CSARDQRGGGYTF.